This T cell receptor beta chain was observed in a study of cytotoxic CD8 clonotypes in ibrutinib-treated CLL. The CDR3 has 14 amino acids. The germline V gene has CDR1 SNHLY and CDR2 FYNNEI. The V and J ends lost 9 bases and 0 bases respectively, with 15 bases between them. This clone has a single count. Its antigen is unidentified. Deep sequencing aimed at 1 in 200,000 to 1 in 1 million T cells' resolution. Clones were sequenced by immunoSEQ multiplex PCR, and TCRdb holds only the in-frame ones, with some missing. The table shows 200,000 or so clones, with 70% to 75% occurring only once. Notes on the study in general: Upon ibrutinib response clonality rose, and upon progression it fell back toward baseline.

This specimen was PBMCs, taken after 12 months of ibrutinib treatment. This rearrangement joins TRBV2 to TRBJ2-7, with D perhaps TRBD2 (6 bases). This TCR derives from a human donor with chronic lymphocytic leukemia. CDR3: CASRDWVSSYEQYF. DNA of the CDR3: TGTGCCAGTAGGGACTGGGTAAGCTCCTACGAGCAGTACTTC.